The next 15 T cell receptor beta chains were all read from a single sample in a study of blood T cells in healthy people across ages (dated by TCRdb to between 2014 and 2017). Receptor amplification or capture employed 5' RACE. A second PCR of roughly 6 to 11 cycles was performed with a sample-barcoded 5' primer and a J-beta primer mix. Through fastp at Q25 and MiXCR, TCRdb rebuilt clones from the public reads, retaining in-frame beta chains. Each CDR3 protein appears once, grouped with its most common genes and DNA. The table for this sample lists fewer than 2 million distinct CDR3 sequences; roughly 43% of them were counted only once. Clones ranked in the top ten supply more than 20% of the sample. The sequenced sample was blood. These receptors were obtained from a human donor in good health.

This chain joins TRBV7-2 and TRBJ2-4; D is undetermined. Germline-derived CDR1 and CDR2 are SGHTA and FQGNSA. The CDR3 extends over 13 amino acids. Trimming pared 5 bases from V and 1 base from J, leaving 6 bases between. The CDR3 loop reads CTSSPVAKNIQYF. CDR3 coding DNA: TGTACCAGCAGCCCGGTGGCCAAAAACATTCAGTACTTC.

Notes on this clonotype: A read error is possible here, since a much larger clone lies one base away. The J gene is TRBJ2-7, the V gene TRBV28, with TRBD1 as a possible D gene (5 bases). The CDR3 is made up of 13 amino acids. Germline-derived CDR1 and CDR2 are MDHEN and SYDVKM. V was shortened by 6 bases and J by 4 bases, with 13 bases between the two germline ends. This chain's CDR3 is CASRRGFLYEQYF. The CDR3 region has the DNA TGTGCCAGCAGAAGGGGCTTTCTGTACGAGCAGTACTTC. The full variable domain, its missing parts supplied by reference TRBV28 and TRBJ2-7, is DVKVTQSSRYLVKRTGEKVFLECVQDMDHENMFWYRQDPGLGLRLIYFSYDVKMKEKGDIPEGYSVSREKKERFSLILESASTNQTSMYLCASRRGFLYEQYFGPGTRLTVT.

V is TRBV4-3 and J is TRBJ2-1; D remains ambiguous. Germline CDR1 is LGHNA and CDR2 is YSLEER. The CDR3 consists of 15 residues. V lost 4 bases and J lost 0, with 10 bases in between. DNA of the CDR3: TGCGCCAGCAGCCGGAGATACCCCTCCTACAATGAGCAGTTCTTC. The encoded protein is CASSRRYPSYNEQFF.

This chain connects TRBV7-8 to TRBJ2-3; tentatively, D is TRBD1 (5 bases). CDR1 and CDR2 (germline): SGHVS, FQNEAQ. V lost 5 bases to trimming and J lost 6 bases, with 21 bases between them. The CDR3 runs 16 residues. The DNA for the CDR3 is TGTGCCAGCAGCACAAACAATCAGGGTTTTGGGGATACGCAGTATTTT. As protein: CASSTNNQGFGDTQYF.

The chain uses TRBV2 and TRBJ2-5; maybe TRBD2 (6 bases). V lost 6 bases and J lost 4, with 12 bases in between. This CDR3 has 13 amino acids. Germline CDR1 and CDR2: SNHLY and FYNNEI. The CDR3 region is CASRTGDGETQYF. For the CDR3, the DNA is TGTGCCAGCAGGACGGGAGATGGAGAGACCCAGTACTTC.

This clonotype was seen a few times. V is TRBV10-2 and J is TRBJ2-7; 13 nucleotides agree with TRBD2. The CDR3 is 15 amino acids. J gave up 4 bases and V 4 bases, and 4 bases lay outside the gene matches. CDR1 and CDR2 (germline): WSHSY, SAAADI. In nucleotides, the CDR3 is TGCGCCAGCAGTGCGGGACTAGCGGGAAAATACGAGCAGTACTTC. Residues: CASSAGLAGKYEQYF.

The rearrangement links TRBV24-1 to TRBJ1-1; D not resolved. Germline CDR1 is KGHDR and CDR2 is SFDVKD. The CDR3 consists of 13 residues. V shed 6 bases and J shed 0 bases, with 7 bases lying between them. For the CDR3, the DNA is TGTGCCACCAGTTGGGGAGTGAACACTGAAGCTTTCTTT. Protein sequence: CATSWGVNTEAFF.

This clonotype was picked up a small number of times. This chain links TRBV6-5 with TRBJ2-5, with TRBD1 matching 7 bases. This CDR3 has 14 amino acids. From germline, CDR1 is MNHEY and CDR2 SVGAGI. Trimming at V came to 5 bases and at J to 12 bases, leaving 15 bases not matched to a gene. CDR3 DNA sequence: TGTGCCAGCAGTATTTCTGGGACAGTCTACCACAAGTACTTC. Its translation: CASSISGTVYHKYF.

The CDR3 region is CSVKGGDYEQFF. In DNA, the CDR3 is TGCAGCGTTAAAGGGGGAGACTACGAGCAGTTCTTC. V and J are TRBV29-1 and TRBJ2-1; the D gene is possibly TRBD1 (6 bases). The CDR3 length is 12 residues. Trimming stripped 5 bases from V and 10 bases from J, with 15 bases between. In germline, CDR1 is SQVTM, CDR2 ANQGSEA.

This clonotype occurred a few times. This chain uses TRBV6-5 with TRBJ2-7; possibly TRBD1 or TRBD2 for D (5 bases each). CDR3 length equals 13 residues. From germline, CDR1 is MNHEY and CDR2 SVGAGI. The CDR3 DNA is TGTGCGCCTCACGGGGCAGTCTCCTACGAGCAGTACTTC. Its protein product is CAPHGAVSYEQYF.

The J gene is TRBJ2-4, the V gene TRBV12-3 or TRBV12-4; TRBD1 is a possible D gene (5 bases). CDR3 size: 13 residues. Trimming took off 2 bases at V and 6 bases at J, with 8 bases between the two ends. CDR3 in DNA: TGTGCCAGCAGTTTATCAGACAGAAACATTCAGTACTTC. Amino acid sequence: CASSLSDRNIQYF.

The chain carries TRBV6-2 or TRBV6-3 and TRBJ2-5, with 8 bases that match TRBD1. The CDR3 has 15 amino acids. Germline V gene lookup returns CDR1 MNHEY and CDR2 SVGEGT. V was pared by 4 bases and J by 5 bases, with 9 bases of the junction left unmatched. The CDR3 bases are TGTGCCAGCAGTTCCACGGACAGGGCTAGGGAGACCCAGTACTTC. Encoded protein: CASSSTDRARETQYF.

This chain joins TRBV20-1 and TRBJ2-5, with 7 bases matching TRBD1. Germline CDR1 is DFQATT and CDR2 is SNEGSKA (reference sequence). The J segment lost 5 bases and the V segment lost 3 bases, leaving 6 bases of the junction unmatched. The CDR3 covers 13 residues. CDR3 DNA sequence: TGCAGTGCTAGTACGACAGGGACCGAGACCCAGTACTTC. This encodes CSASTTGTETQYF.

This clonotype has only a few counts. The chain uses TRBV6-5 and TRBJ1-2; 7 bases are a match to TRBD1. Germline V gene lookup returns CDR1 MNHEY and CDR2 SVGAGI. The CDR3 runs to 14 residues. Trimming took 5 bases from V and 5 from J; bases not matched to a gene: 8. Written as DNA, the CDR3 is TGTGCCAGCAGTGTCTCCGGACAGGAGTATGGCTACACCTTC. This codes for CASSVSGQEYGYTF.

The chain is built from TRBV2 and TRBJ2-3; a possible D gene is TRBD1 (7 bases). Germline loops: CDR1 SNHLY, CDR2 FYNNEI. The V end lost 11 bases, the J end lost 0 bases, and 15 bases lay between the germline ends. The CDR3 totals 14 residues. CDR3 amino acids: CAGNRGGSTDTQYF. The CDR3 bases are TGTGCCGGCAACAGGGGAGGTAGCACAGATACGCAGTATTTT.